The 2 T cell receptor beta chains given below trace back to one sample, sequenced in a study of a mutant IDH1 vaccine in newly diagnosed glioma. Time point here: week 11, during vaccination. The content of each vaccine dose was 300 ug of mutant IDH1 20-mer peptide, and topical imiquimod accompanied it. Sequencing used immunoSEQ multiplex PCR; TCRdb keeps in-frame clones, though not all of them. In the table there are around 41,000 clones, 80% to 85% of which are singletons. No antigens are known for them. Sequencing used PBMCs, obtained from a glioma patient whose treatment included an IDH1 peptide vaccine. Receptor source: a man between 40 and 49 years old with glioma.

This clone is a singleton in its sample. This chain joins TRBV5-6 and TRBJ1-2; D gene ambiguous. CDR3 length equals 13 residues. Germline-derived CDR1 and CDR2 are SGHDT and YYEEEE. V lost 0 bases and J lost 8, with 11 bases in between. DNA for the CDR3: TGTGCCAGCAGCTTGGGAGGGCCCGGGGGCTACACCTTC. This gives the protein CASSLGGPGGYTF.

This chain links TRBV15 with TRBJ2-7, with D tentatively TRBD2 (6 bases). CDR1 and CDR2 (germline): LNHNV, YYDKDF (reference sequence). CDR3 length: 16 residues. The V end was cut by 0 bases, the J end by 4 bases, with 16 bases between. This CDR3 is CATSRDRSAAGYEQYF. CDR3 sequence (DNA): TGTGCCACCAGCAGAGATAGGAGCGCAGCGGGTTACGAGCAGTACTTC.